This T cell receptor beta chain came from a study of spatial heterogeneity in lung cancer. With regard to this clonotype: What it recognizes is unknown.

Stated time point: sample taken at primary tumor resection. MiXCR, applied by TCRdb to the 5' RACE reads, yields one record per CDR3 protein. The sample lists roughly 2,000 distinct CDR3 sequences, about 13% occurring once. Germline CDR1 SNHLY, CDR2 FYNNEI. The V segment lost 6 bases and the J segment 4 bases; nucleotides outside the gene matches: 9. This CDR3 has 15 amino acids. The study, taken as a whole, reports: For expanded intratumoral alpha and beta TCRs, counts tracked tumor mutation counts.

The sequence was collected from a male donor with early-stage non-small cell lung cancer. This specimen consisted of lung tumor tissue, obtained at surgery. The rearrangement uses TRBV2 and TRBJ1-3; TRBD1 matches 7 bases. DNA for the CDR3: TGTGCCAGCAGAGCCACGACAGGGACAGGAAACACCATATATTTT. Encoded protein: CASRATTGTGNTIYF.